The sequence of this T cell receptor (beta chain) was determined in a study of blood T cell repertoires in COVID-19. Study background: In each case, the material was cDNA or gDNA derived from T cells, B-cell-depleted T cells, or PBMCs.

This clone was seen just once. CDR3 length equals 15 residues. Germline values: CDR1 LNHDA, CDR2 SQIVND (reference sequence). V was cut by 3 bases and J by 0 bases, with 9 bases left in between. Per the original data handling: Using reference gene primer amplification, nucleated cell counts were estimated. Some clones are missing from TCRdb's copy, which holds only in-frame ones; the method was immunoSEQ multiplex PCR. V and J calls and clone size are as listed in that table; D and trimming were resolved from the DNA. The sample includes about 180,000 clones, roughly 80% seen only once; the top ten take approximately 14%. Individuals aged about 18 to 95 years were recruited from fewer than 25 US areas. Cohorts were assigned according to the clinical history that participants reported.

V and J are TRBV19 and TRBJ2-1; no reliable D call. The TCR sequence derives from a man between 60 and 75 years old who had been exposed to COVID-19. Specimen: PBMCs or T cells enriched from blood (not recorded which). CDR3 DNA sequence: TGTGCCAGTAGTATTCGTTTTAGCTCCTACAATGAGCAGTTCTTC. Protein sequence: CASSIRFSSYNEQFF. The entire variable domain, with the rest obtained from reference TRBV19 and TRBJ2-1, is as follows: DGGITQSPKYLFRKEGQNVTLSCEQNLNHDAMYWYRQDPGQGLRLIYYSQIVNDFQKGDIAEGYSVSREKKESFPLTVTSAQKNPTAFYLCASSIRFSSYNEQFFGPGTRLTVL.